The 6 T cell receptor beta chains presented below share a single source sample, sequenced in a study of OX40 agonist ivuxolimab in advanced cancers. Produced via immunoSEQ multiplex PCR; TCRdb's table is partial and in-frame only. The top ten clones hold 0.8% to 1.1% of a sample with approximately 70,000 clones, approximately 81% of them seen once. The specimen was CD4+ or CD8+ T cells sorted from blood, collected in a trial of the OX40 agonist ivuxolimab. Receptor source: an adult with an advanced solid tumor such as melanoma, head and neck, liver or kidney cancer.

This clone was seen a few times. This chain joins TRBV2 and TRBJ2-7; D is unresolved. With 6 bases removed from V and 8 bases from J, the gap between germline ends came to 17 bases. Germline V gene data show CDR1 as SNHLY and CDR2 as FYNNEI. The CDR3 runs 13 residues. Here the CDR3 DNA reads TGTGCCAGCAGGGGTGATGACGGTCGTAAGCAGTACTTC. Translation: CASRGDDGRKQYF.

V usage is TRBV21-1 and J usage is TRBJ2-1; TRBD1, as called in the table, went unchecked against the DNA. TRBV21-1 is an annotated pseudogene. The CDR3 totals 13 residues. The CDR3 DNA sequence: TGTGCCAGCAAGACGACAGGAGACAATGAGCAGTTCTTC. This sequence encodes CASKTTGDNEQFF.

This clone has only one observation. The chain carries TRBV29-1 and TRBJ2-6, with a weak D call TRBD1 (5 bases). This CDR3 region has 12 residues. Looked up from germline, CDR1 is SQVTM and CDR2 is ANQGSEA. Trimming shortened V by 7 bases and J by 3 bases, and 7 bases separated the two germline ends. CDR3 nucleotides: TGCAGCGCGACAGATGGGGCCAACGTCCTGACTTTC. It codes for CSATDGANVLTF.

This clone was seen a single time. The V and J genes are TRBV7-9 and TRBJ2-3; 7 bases map to TRBD2. The germline gives CDR1 SEHNR, CDR2 FQNEAQ (reference sequence). After removal of 5 bases from V and 6 bases from J, the junction contained 8 bases not matched to a gene. This CDR3 comprises 14 residues. CDR3 DNA: TGTGCCAGCAGCCCGGGAGGTAGCGGCGATACGCAGTATTTT. Amino acid sequence: CASSPGGSGDTQYF.

The gene calls are TRBV7-6 and TRBJ2-7; 9 positions match TRBD2. This CDR3 contains 16 residues. J lost 2 bases, V lost 1 base, and 6 bases had no gene match. From germline, CDR1 is SGHVS and CDR2 FNYEAQ. CDR3 DNA sequence: TGTGCCAGCAGCTTAGGCCCAGCGGGGGGCACCTACGAGCAGTACTTC. Amino acid sequence: CASSLGPAGGTYEQYF.

The chain uses TRBV19 and TRBJ2-2; TRBD1 aligns across 9 bases. V was pared by 5 bases and J by 4 bases, with 8 bases of the junction left unmatched. CDR1 is LNHDA and CDR2 is SQIVND in the germline V gene (reference sequence). CDR3 size: 16 residues. The CDR3: CASSSFGQGITGELFF. Here the CDR3 DNA reads TGTGCCAGTAGTTCGTTTGGACAGGGGATCACCGGGGAGCTGTTTTTT.